The rows below give T cell receptor beta chains drawn from one sample of a study of blood T cell repertoires in COVID-19. Repertoires were generated with immunoSEQ multiplex PCR, while TCRdb's copy carries only in-frame clones and drops some. The sample gives about 59,000 clones, around four fifths of which show up once; about 31% is in the top ten. Sequencing was performed on peripheral blood. The origin of the receptors is a man in his sixties with COVID-19, enrolled during active disease. Each CDR3 is given with its conserved first and last residue. The D gene is left open where the match is weak. Part of the rows lack a size; the others show once, few, many or a class for expanded clones.

J: TRBJ2-7; D: TRBD2; size: NA; V: TRBV11-2; CDR3: CASSPPRGGNYEQYF; DNA: TGTGCCAGCAGCCCCCCCCGGGGAGGGAACTACGAGCAGTACTTC
J: TRBJ1-2; D: NA; size: NA; V: TRBV6-5; CDR3: CASSRQAGPNYGYTF; DNA: TGTGCCAGCAGCCGCCAGGCTGGGCCTAACTATGGCTACACCTTC
J: TRBJ2-7; D: NA; size: few; V: TRBV23-1; CDR3: CASSQSGHRVHEQYF; DNA: TGCGCCAGCAGTCAATCGGGACATAGAGTACACGAGCAGTACTTC
J: TRBJ1-6; D: NA; size: NA; V: TRBV27; CDR3: CASSFRGGTGSPLHF; DNA: TGTGCCAGCAGTTTCCGAGGCGGGACGGGCTCACCCCTCCACTTT
J: TRBJ2-2; D: TRBD1; size: once; V: TRBV6-2/TRBV6-3; CDR3: CASSNYRGNTGELFF; DNA: TGTGCCAGCAGTAATTACAGGGGGAACACCGGGGAGCTGTTTTTT
J: TRBJ1-1; D: NA; size: NA; V: TRBV27; CDR3: CASSRLGRVAFF; DNA: TGTGCCAGCAGTCGCCTTGGGCGGGTGGCTTTCTTT
J: TRBJ2-1; D: NA; size: NA; V: TRBV4-1; CDR3: CASSQPTEEIQFF; DNA: TGCGCCAGCAGCCAACCGACCGAGGAGATTCAGTTCTTC
J: TRBJ1-3; D: NA; size: NA; V: TRBV30; CDR3: CACKGPRAGTIYF; DNA: TGTGCCTGCAAAGGCCCTAGGGCGGGCACCATATATTTT
J: TRBJ1-5; D: NA; size: few; V: TRBV5-1; CDR3: CASSPAGDQPQHF; DNA: TGCGCCAGCAGCCCTGCGGGAGATCAGCCCCAGCATTTT
J: TRBJ1-2; D: NA; size: NA; V: TRBV7-9; CDR3: CASSPTGIYGYTF; DNA: TGTGCCAGCAGCCCAACAGGGATCTATGGCTACACCTTC
J: TRBJ2-2; D: TRBD2; size: NA; V: TRBV5-1; CDR3: CASSLAGVEPGELFF; DNA: TGCGCCAGCAGCTTAGCGGGAGTAGAGCCCGGGGAGCTGTTTTTT